A selection of T cell receptor beta chains follows, all from one sample in a study of shared clonotypes between healthy human individuals. Clones were read by immunoSEQ multiplex PCR, and TCRdb kept only the in-frame ones, dropping some. The sample has 750,000 to 1,000,000 clones, nearly 95% seen once. The sequencing sample was made of naive CD8+ T cells sorted from blood. The receptors originated from a man aged 30-40 years in good health. Both conserved end residues are part of each CDR3.

V	J	CDR3
TRBV19	TRBJ2-1	CASSIMSLAGGNEQFF
TRBV9	TRBJ2-2	CASSAGRTGELFF
TRBV5-1	TRBJ2-1	CASSLWRRDNEQFF
TRBV5-6	TRBJ2-7	CASSGTGLGSYEQYF
TRBV1	TRBJ1-5	CTSSQDWSKTYSNQPQHF
TRBV4-1	TRBJ2-7	CASSQARASYEQYF
TRBV27	TRBJ1-5	CASSLSGRNQPQHF
TRBV29-1	TRBJ2-7	CSVWGTGGYINEQYF
TRBV5-1	TRBJ2-7	CASSLGGEQYF
TRBV7-6	TRBJ2-7	CASSQGPSGETHYWEQYF
TRBV2	TRBJ2-4	CASSWTSGRDIQYF
TRBV13	TRBJ2-4	CASSQEGGSPNDIQYF
TRBV28	TRBJ2-7	CASSFGGGPYEQYF
TRBV15	TRBJ2-1	CATSREEYREGRVLEQFF
TRBV27	TRBJ2-1	CASRGGLAVYNEQFF
TRBV9	TRBJ1-3	CASSATGTGNTIYF